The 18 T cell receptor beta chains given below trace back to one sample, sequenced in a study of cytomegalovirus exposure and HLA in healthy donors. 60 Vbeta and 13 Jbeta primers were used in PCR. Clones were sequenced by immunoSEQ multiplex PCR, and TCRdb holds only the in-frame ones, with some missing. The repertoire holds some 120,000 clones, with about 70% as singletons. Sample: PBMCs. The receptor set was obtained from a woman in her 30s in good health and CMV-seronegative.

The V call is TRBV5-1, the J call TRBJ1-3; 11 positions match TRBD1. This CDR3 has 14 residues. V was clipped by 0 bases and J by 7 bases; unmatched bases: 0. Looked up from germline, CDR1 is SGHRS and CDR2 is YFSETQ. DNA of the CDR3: TGCGCCAGCAGCTTGGGGACAGGGGGCAACACCATATATTTT. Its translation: CASSLGTGGNTIYF.

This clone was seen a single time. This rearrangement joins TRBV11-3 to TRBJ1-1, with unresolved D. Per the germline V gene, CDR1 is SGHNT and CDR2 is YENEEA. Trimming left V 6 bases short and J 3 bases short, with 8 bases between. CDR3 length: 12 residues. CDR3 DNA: TGTGCCAGCAGAGGGCGGGACACTGAAGCTTTCTTT. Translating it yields CASRGRDTEAFF. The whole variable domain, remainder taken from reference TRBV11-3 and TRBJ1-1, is EAGVVQSPRYKIIEKKQPVAFWCNPISGHNTLYWYLQNLGQGPELLIRYENEEAVDDSQLPKDRFSAERLKGVDSTLKIQPAELGDSAVYLCASRGRDTEAFFGQGTRLTVV.

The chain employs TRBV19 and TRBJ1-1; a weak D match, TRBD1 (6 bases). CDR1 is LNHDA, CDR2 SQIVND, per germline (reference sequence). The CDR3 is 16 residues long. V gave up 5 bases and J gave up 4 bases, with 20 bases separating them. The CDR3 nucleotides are TGTGCCAGTAGTCCCTGGATAGGGGGGGCGAGCACTGAAGCTTTCTTT. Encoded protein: CASSPWIGGASTEAFF.

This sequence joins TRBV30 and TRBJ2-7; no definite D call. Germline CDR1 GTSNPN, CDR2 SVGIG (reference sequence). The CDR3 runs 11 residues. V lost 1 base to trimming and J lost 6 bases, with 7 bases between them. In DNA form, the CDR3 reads TGTGCCTGGAGTGAAACCAGCGAGCAGTACTTC. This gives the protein CAWSETSEQYF.

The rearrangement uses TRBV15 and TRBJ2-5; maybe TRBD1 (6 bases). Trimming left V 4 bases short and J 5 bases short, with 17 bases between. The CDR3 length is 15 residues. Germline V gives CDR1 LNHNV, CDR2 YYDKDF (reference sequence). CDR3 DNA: TGTGCCACCAGCATAAACAGGGTCCCCAGGGAGACCCAGTACTTC. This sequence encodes CATSINRVPRETQYF. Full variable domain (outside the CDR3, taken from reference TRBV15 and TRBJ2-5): DAMVIQNPRYQVTQFGKPVTLSCSQTLNHNVMYWYQQKSSQAPKLLFHYYDKDFNNEADTPDNFQSRRPNTSFCFLDIRSPGLGDTAMYLCATSINRVPRETQYFGPGTRLLVL.

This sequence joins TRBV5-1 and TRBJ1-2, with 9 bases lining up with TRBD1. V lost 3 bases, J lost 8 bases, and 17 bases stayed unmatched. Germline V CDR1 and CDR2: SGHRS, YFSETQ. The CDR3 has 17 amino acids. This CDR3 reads CASSSSGTGTRLWGYTF. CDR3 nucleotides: TGCGCCAGCAGCTCCTCCGGGACAGGGACCCGTTTGTGGGGCTACACCTTC.

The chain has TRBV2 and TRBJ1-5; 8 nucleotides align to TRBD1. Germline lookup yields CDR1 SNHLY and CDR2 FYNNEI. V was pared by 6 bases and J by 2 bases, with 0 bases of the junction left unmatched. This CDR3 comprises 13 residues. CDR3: CASRTGGNQPQHF. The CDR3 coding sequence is TGTGCCAGCAGGACAGGGGGCAATCAGCCCCAGCATTTT.

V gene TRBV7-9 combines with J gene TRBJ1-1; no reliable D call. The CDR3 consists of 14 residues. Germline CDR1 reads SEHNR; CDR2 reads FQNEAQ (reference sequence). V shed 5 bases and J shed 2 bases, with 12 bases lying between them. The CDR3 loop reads CASSLRGANTEAFF. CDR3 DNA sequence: TGTGCCAGCAGCCTCCGGGGAGCTAACACTGAAGCTTTCTTT.

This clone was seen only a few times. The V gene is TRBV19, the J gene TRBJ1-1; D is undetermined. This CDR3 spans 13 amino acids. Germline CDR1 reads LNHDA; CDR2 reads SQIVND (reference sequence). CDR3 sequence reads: CANIAGEGTEAFF. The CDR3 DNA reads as TGTGCGAATATCGCCGGGGAAGGGACTGAAGCTTTCTTT.

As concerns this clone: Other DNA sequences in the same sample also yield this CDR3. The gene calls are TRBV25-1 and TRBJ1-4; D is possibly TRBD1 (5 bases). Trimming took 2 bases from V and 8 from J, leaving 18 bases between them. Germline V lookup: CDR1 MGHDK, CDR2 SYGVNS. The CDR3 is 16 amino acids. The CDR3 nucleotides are TGTGCCAGCAGTGAAAATTGGGGGGGTAGGGACGAAAAACTGTTTTTT. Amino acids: CASSENWGGRDEKLFF.

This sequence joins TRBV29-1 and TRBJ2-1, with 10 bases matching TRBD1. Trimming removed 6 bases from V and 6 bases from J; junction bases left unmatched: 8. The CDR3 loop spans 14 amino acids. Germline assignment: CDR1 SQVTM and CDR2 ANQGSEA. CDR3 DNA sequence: TGCAGCGTCGCCTTCGGGGACAGGGGCAATGAGCAGTTCTTC. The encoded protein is CSVAFGDRGNEQFF.

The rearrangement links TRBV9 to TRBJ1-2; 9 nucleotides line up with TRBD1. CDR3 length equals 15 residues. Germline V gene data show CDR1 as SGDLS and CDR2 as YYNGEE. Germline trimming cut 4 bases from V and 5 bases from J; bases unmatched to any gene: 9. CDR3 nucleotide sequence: TGTGCCAGCAGCCTCCGGGACAGGGTTGAATATGGCTACACCTTC. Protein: CASSLRDRVEYGYTF.

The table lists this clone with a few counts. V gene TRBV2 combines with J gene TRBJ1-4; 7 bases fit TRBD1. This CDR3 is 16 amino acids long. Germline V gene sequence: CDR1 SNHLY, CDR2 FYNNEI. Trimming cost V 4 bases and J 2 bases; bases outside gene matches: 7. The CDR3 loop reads CASSGRQGWTNEKLFF. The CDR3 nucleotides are TGTGCCAGCAGTGGGCGACAGGGTTGGACTAATGAAAAACTGTTTTTT.

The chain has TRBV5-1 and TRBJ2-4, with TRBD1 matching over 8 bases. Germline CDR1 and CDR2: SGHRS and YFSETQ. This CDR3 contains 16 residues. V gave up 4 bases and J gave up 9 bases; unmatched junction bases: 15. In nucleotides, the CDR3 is TGCGCCAGCAGCGGACAGGGTAGACCAGGAGGGACCATTCAGTACTTC. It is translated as CASSGQGRPGGTIQYF.

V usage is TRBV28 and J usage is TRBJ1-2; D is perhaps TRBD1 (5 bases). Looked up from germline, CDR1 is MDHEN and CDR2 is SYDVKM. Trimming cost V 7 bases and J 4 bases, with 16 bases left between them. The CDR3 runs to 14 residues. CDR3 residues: CASITGGELYGYTF. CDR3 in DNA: TGTGCCAGCATTACGGGGGGGGAACTCTATGGCTACACCTTC.

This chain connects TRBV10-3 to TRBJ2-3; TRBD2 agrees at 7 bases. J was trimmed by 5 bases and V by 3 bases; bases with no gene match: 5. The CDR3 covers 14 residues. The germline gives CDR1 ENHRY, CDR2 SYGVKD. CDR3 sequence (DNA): TGTGCCATCAGTGATGGCGGGAGCGAAGATACGCAGTATTTT. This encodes CAISDGGSEDTQYF.

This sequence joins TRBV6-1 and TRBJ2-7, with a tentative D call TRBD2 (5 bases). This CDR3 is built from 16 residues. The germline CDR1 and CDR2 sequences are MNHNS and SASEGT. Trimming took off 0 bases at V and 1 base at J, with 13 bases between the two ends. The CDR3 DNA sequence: TGTGCCAGCAGTGAAGCGGCTAATGGCGGGTCCTACGAGCAGTACTTC. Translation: CASSEAANGGSYEQYF.

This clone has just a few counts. The CDR3 sequence: CASRPTAGESDEQFF. For the CDR3, the DNA is TGCGCCAGCAGGCCTACAGCGGGAGAATCTGATGAGCAGTTCTTC. The V gene is TRBV10-1, the J gene TRBJ2-1; 8 bases map to TRBD2. V gave up 6 bases and J gave up 8 bases; unmatched junction bases: 12. Germline V gene data show CDR1 as WNHNN and CDR2 as SYGVQD (reference sequence). CDR3 length equals 15 residues.